The clone carrying this T cell receptor (beta chain) was recorded many times. As yet, its antigen is unknown. The record originates from a study of CD8 T cells in ankylosing spondylitis. General study points: CD8+ cells made up the disease-linked clones, which were relatively rare in peripheral blood.

TCRdb processed the 5' RACE reads anew with MiXCR; each CDR3 protein has one entry. Of some 240,000 distinct CDR3 sequences listed, approximately 9% are singletons. The receptor's source is a male donor with ankylosing spondylitis or in good health (not recorded which). Material: blood, either unsorted or a sorted T cell fraction (not recorded which).

The CDR3 loop is CASSSYNNEQFF. The CDR3 region has the DNA TGTGCCAGCAGCTCTTATAACAATGAGCAGTTCTTC. J is TRBJ2-1 and V is TRBV11-2; no clear D gene. V dropped 4 bases and J dropped 5 bases, with 6 bases sitting between them. Per germline, CDR1 SGHAT and CDR2 FQNNGV. The CDR3 extends over 12 amino acids.